The sequence of this TCR beta chain was determined in a study of Ad26.COV2.S vaccination and SARS-CoV-2 variants listed by TCRdb under 2021. Describing the broader study: Donors in the vaccine arm were drawn from COV1001, a phase I-IIa trial of Ad26.COV2.S in healthy adults that was multicentre, randomized, double-blind and placebo-controlled. Throughout the experiments and outcome assessment, investigators stayed blinded to trial group allocation. TCRbeta repertoire sequencing served as the tool for gauging how specific and how broad the SARS-CoV-2-reactive T cell receptors were following Ad26.COV2.S vaccination. A total of around 32 samples were included in the TCR-sequenced set, comprising some 20 Ad26.COV2.S vaccine recipients, 5 placebo recipients and 8 SARS-CoV-2 convalescent individuals. Ad26.COV2.S was administered intramuscularly at a dose of 5x10^10 or 1x10^11 viral particles, either as one shot or as two shots given 56 days apart. Participants in the trial were split at random into five groups of five each, receiving low-dose or high-dose Ad26.COV2.S once or twice, or else placebo on both occasions. Results the study describes overall, beyond this receptor: It was noted by the authors that total T cell responses may have been underestimated by the TCR breadth and depth analyses. The study lacked the statistical power to compare responses across vaccine doses or regimens. Spike-specific TCR breadth was higher in Ad26.COV2.S recipients than in placebo recipients (P = 0.0014). After vaccination, substantial breadth of spike-specific CD8+ and CD4+ T cell responses was reported. Comparable non-spike TCR breadth was observed between vaccine and placebo recipients, consistent with only spike being contained in the vaccine.

TCRbeta CDR3 regions were sequenced with the immunoSEQ Assay. After extraction, genomic DNA underwent amplification by bias-controlled multiplex PCR, followed by high-throughput sequencing. For the original study's pipeline: To quantify the absolute abundance of every unique TCRbeta CDR3 region, sequences were collapsed and filtered. T cell fraction was estimated by normalizing TCRbeta template counts to usable DNA, with usable DNA measured through amplification of reference genes found in all nucleated cells. Repertoire TCRs were annotated as SARS-CoV-2-specific when V gene, CDR3 amino acid sequence and J gene were exactly matched to a known reactive TCR set. MIRA supplied the reference SARS-CoV-2 TCR set, which was filtered for enrichment in COVID-19-positive ImmuneCODE repertoires so that public or cross-reactive TCRs were removed. Using the MIRA antigens, annotated TCRs were further analysed by specific ORF or by position within an ORF. Breadth was defined as annotated unique rearrangements over total unique productive rearrangements; depth was the summed frequency of those rearrangements. Two-sided Wilcoxon rank-sum tests were used to compare TCR breadth between groups. This is the immuneACCESS table as TCRdb keeps it, with only in-frame sequences that have V and J called. A part of the clones is gone; compared with another copy, unresolved V genes explain less than half, and the rest is unexplained. V and J calls and clone size come straight from that table; D and trimming were deduced from the DNA. The sample table records some 640,000 clones; 89% of these occur just once. In total, the top ten clones hold about 1.5% of the sample.

Regarding this clone: Its target antigen remains unknown. No base quality information exists; no much larger clone differs at one position. The same CDR3 is also encoded by other DNA sequences in this sample.

CDR1 and CDR2 (SEHNR, FQNEAQ) derive from the germline V gene (reference sequence). V is cut by 1 base and J by 1 base, and the space between the germline ends is 3 bases. CDR3 length: 13 amino acids, cysteine to phenylalanine. Only CDR3 DNA is held: 39 bases, read in frame from base 1. Reading the label with the study, this specimen's treatment or condition is: roughly 19 received Ad26.COV2.S at low or high dose, single or two shots; 5 received placebo; per-sample allocation not given. For vaccine and placebo recipients, the sequenced repertoires came from samples collected on day 63 after the first injection. In Cohort 1b, 25 to 30 adults aged 18-55 years were enrolled at a single site in Boston, USA, between 29 July and 7 August 2020. As a vaccine, Ad26.COV2.S was a replication-incompetent adenovirus type 26 vector that expressed a prefusion-stabilized SARS-CoV-2 spike protein derived from the original Wuhan strain.

The input for sequencing was peripheral blood, taken in a trial of Ad26.COV2.S vaccine versus placebo. The TCR comes from a person aged 18-60 years who received the Ad26.COV2.S COVID-19 vaccine or a placebo. The V and J segments used are TRBV7-9 and TRBJ2-3; the D gene is unclear. The CDR3 reads CASSLVGTDTQYF. The DNA sequence is as follows: TGTGCCAGCAGCTTAGTAGGCACAGATACGCAGTATTTT. Where the CDR3 stops, the reference TRBV7-9 and TRBJ2-3 genes take over; the full variable domain is DTGVSQNPRHKITKRGQNVTFRCDPISEHNRLYWYRQTLGQGPEFLTYFQNEAQLEKSRLLSDRFSAERPKGSFSTLEIQRTEQGDSAMYLCASSLVGTDTQYFGPGTRLTVL.